The clone carrying this TCR beta chain was recorded at least ten times. Its target is not known. PBMCs were sourced from roughly 9.1 ml fresh peripheral blood. These data belong to a study of T cells in Graves' hyperthyroidism and ophthalmopathy. Overall study findings and caveats: Median prediction lead before ophthalmopathy onset was 6.5 months with the model.

Germline V CDR1 and CDR2: LGHDT, YNNKEL (reference sequence). Unmatched junction bases numbered 14, after V lost 4 bases and J lost 6 bases. The CDR3 extends over 17 amino acids. RNA transcripts gave rise to amplified TCR beta CDR3 regions. First-round RT-PCR with HTBI primers amplified the TCR CDR3 region. From the multiplex PCR reads, TCRdb called clonotypes with MiXCR, one entry per CDR3 protein. This sample carries hundreds of thousands of distinct CDR3 sequences, approximately 15% of them seen once, and the ten largest clones take 10%. V and J are TRBV3-1 and TRBJ2-3; 9 bases are a match to TRBD2. Sample: blood. The TCR was taken from a woman aged 18-29 years with Graves' hyperthyroidism. The CDR3 nucleotides read TGTGCCAGCAGCCTTTTTCGGCAGATTAGCGGGAGTGATACGCAGTATTTT. It yields the protein CASSLFRQISGSDTQYF.